Sequencing of this T cell receptor beta chain was carried out in a study of T cells in women clearing cervical HPV infection. The protocol was immunoSEQ multiplex PCR, while the TCRdb copy is restricted to in-frame clones and leaves out a portion. The table for this sample gives approximately 32,000 clones. As for this clone: The CDR3 is cut off 3 residues early in the read; its end comes from the germline J gene.

V dropped 7 bases and J dropped 7 bases, with 14 bases sitting between them. CDR1 is SNHLY and CDR2 is FYNNEI in the germline V gene. This CDR3 is 13 amino acids long. This chain connects TRBV2 to TRBJ1-5; weak D call: TRBD1 (5 bases). The TCR comes from a woman aged 18 to 75 with a cervical HPV16 infection that either progressed to CIN3+ or cleared (not recorded which). Sample: blood buffy coat. CDR3 protein: CASKLDSLQPQHF. Incomplete CDR3 DNA: TGTGCCAGCAAATTAGACAGTCTACAGCCC.